The sequence of this T cell receptor beta chain was determined in a study of shared clonotypes between healthy human individuals (dated by TCRdb to 2019 to 2021). Broadly, across the study: The cohort comprised two women and a few men aged 18 to 49 years. Blood TCR repertoires of about 5 healthy adults were deeply sequenced to estimate repertoire size and the extent of clonotype sharing between individuals. To increase sequencing depth and limit assay-specific biases, TCR repertoire library preparation and sequencing were carried out by different laboratories using diverse techniques. For each donor, CD4 naive and CD4 memory were each given three plates, CD8 naive was given two plates, and CD8 memory was given one plate. Between about 0.9 and 10 billion PBMCs per donor were obtained by leukapheresis.

What the research found in general, with its limitations: The small number of donors limited the genetic and exposure-history diversity represented. Clonotypes shared by all four sorted-subset donors showed higher generation probabilities than non-shared clonotypes. Naive subsets generally had larger estimated clonotype richness than memory subsets did. Rarefaction of sorted-subset datasets indicated incomplete sequencing despite the large sequencing depth. Pairwise subsampling indicated that sequencing depth was expected to affect the degree of clonotype sharing among donors. Sampling was restricted to blood, and TCR repertoires in tissues likely differ from the TCR repertoires found in blood. Sharing across a few donors was observed for around 5% of naive CD4, over 3% of naive CD8, 2.3% of memory CD4, and about 0.38% of memory CD8 clonotypes.

Only one count was recorded for this clone. It has no known antigen specificity. Base qualities were left out, and no much larger clone turns up one base away. CD8 naive samples consisted of CD45RO-negative cells that were positively selected for CCR7, yielding a CD45RA+CCR7+ population without TemRA cells. Donors were healthy HIV-negative adults with no recently reported acute infections or vaccinations. Every donor was a Caucasian adult residing in Nashville, Tennessee, USA. After blood collection by leukapheresis, PBMCs were isolated using Ficoll-Histopaque density gradient centrifugation and then cryopreserved in the vapor phase of liquid nitrogen. Analytical flow cytometry was used to check the purity and quantity of each magnetically sorted T cell population. Genomic DNA was isolated from each sorted fraction and quantified by UV absorbance on a Nanodrop 2000c. Using the deep immunoSEQ assay, TCR CDR3 regions were amplified from genomic DNA by multiplex PCR. Extracted genomic DNA from each cell subset was distributed evenly across all wells of several immunoSEQ 96-well plates, and each plate was treated as a replicate. For sorted subsets, around 200 ng genomic DNA, equal to 30,000 to 35,000 T cell genomes, was loaded into each replicate PCR. Purified libraries were measured with a Qubit 3.0 fluorometer, size-checked on a Bioanalyzer 2100, and measured again with the KAPA Library Quantification kit. A separate single-read 150-cycle Illumina NextSeq 550 flow cell was used to sequence each immunoSEQ 96-well plate. The authors' pipeline ran thus. Because only junctional sequences without quality scores were contained in the immunoSEQ output, filtering matching that applied to full-length reads could not be performed. Sequences were annotated with PyIR, a Python wrapper for IgBLAST v1.9, and V/J genes and CDR3 were assigned using IMGT germline references. Reads were filtered out if the reads had weak V/J assignments (E-value above 1e-6), no CDR3, stop codons, out-of-frame junctions, or ambiguous translated residues. V3J clonotypes were defined as sequences sharing the same inferred V gene, J gene, and CDR3 amino acid sequence. To compute the percentage overlap between repertoires, the number of shared unique clonotypes was divided by the size of the smaller repertoire. Richness of each repertoire was evaluated using RTK rarefaction, the Chao1 estimator, and Recon v2.1 estimates of unobserved clonotypes. Generation probabilities for all TCRbeta clonotypes obtained by the gDNA method from four donors were computed using OLGA. Held by TCRdb, this immuneACCESS table contains in-frame sequences only and omits some clones. Under half of the omission traces to an unresolved V gene where checked; the cause of the rest is unknown. Clone size and the V and J calls come from that table; the DNA yielded D and trimming. In this sample the table shows about 2 million clones, 85% to 95% of which occur a single time. The top ten clonotypes cover 1% to 1.3% of the sample.

V trim: 1 base; J trim: 9 bases; unmatched bases: 10. Including the terminal cysteine and phenylalanine, the CDR3 comprises 17 residues. Only CDR3 DNA is held: 51 bases, read in frame from base 1. CDR1 and CDR2 are read off the germline V gene as MNHNS and SASEGT. Sequencing was done on a sample of naive CD8+ T cells sorted from blood. Interpreted using the paper, the cell subset or site label stands for: CD45RA+CCR7+. This sequence originates from a man between 18 and 29 years old in good health. The chain is encoded by TRBV6-1 joined to TRBJ2-1; TRBD1 fits 12 bases in the junction. The CDR3 here reads CASSEDMGDRGRGEQFF. The bases read TGTGCCAGCAGTGAAGATATGGGGGACAGGGGGCGCGGTGAGCAGTTCTTC.